The clone carrying this T cell receptor (beta chain) was found once. Enrolled during active infection, Seattle patients were then followed longitudinally. This sample was included in a study of blood T cell repertoires in COVID-19. Study-wide context: COVID-19 samples, acute and convalescent, were from the United States, Italy and Spain.

V was clipped by 8 bases and J by 1 base; unmatched bases: 16. Germline loops: CDR1 LNHDA, CDR2 SQIVND (reference sequence). The CDR3 is made up of 17 amino acids. The repertoire was sequenced with immunoSEQ multiplex PCR; TCRdb's copy has only in-frame clones and lacks some. The sample lists 220,000 or so clones; around 87% were seen once. The TCR comes from a woman in her 50s with COVID-19, enrolled during active disease. The chain joins TRBV19 to TRBJ1-2, with TRBD1 identical over 7 bases. Sequenced input: peripheral blood. The CDR3 here is CASHTFRDRADNYGYTF. The CDR3, as DNA: TGTGCCAGTCATACTTTCCGAGACAGGGCCGATAACTATGGCTACACCTTC. Full variable domain (remainder filled in from reference TRBV19 and TRBJ1-2): DGGITQSPKYLFRKEGQNVTLSCEQNLNHDAMYWYRQDPGQGLRLIYYSQIVNDFQKGDIAEGYSVSREKKESFPLTVTSAQKNPTAFYLCASHTFRDRADNYGYTFGSGTRLTVV.